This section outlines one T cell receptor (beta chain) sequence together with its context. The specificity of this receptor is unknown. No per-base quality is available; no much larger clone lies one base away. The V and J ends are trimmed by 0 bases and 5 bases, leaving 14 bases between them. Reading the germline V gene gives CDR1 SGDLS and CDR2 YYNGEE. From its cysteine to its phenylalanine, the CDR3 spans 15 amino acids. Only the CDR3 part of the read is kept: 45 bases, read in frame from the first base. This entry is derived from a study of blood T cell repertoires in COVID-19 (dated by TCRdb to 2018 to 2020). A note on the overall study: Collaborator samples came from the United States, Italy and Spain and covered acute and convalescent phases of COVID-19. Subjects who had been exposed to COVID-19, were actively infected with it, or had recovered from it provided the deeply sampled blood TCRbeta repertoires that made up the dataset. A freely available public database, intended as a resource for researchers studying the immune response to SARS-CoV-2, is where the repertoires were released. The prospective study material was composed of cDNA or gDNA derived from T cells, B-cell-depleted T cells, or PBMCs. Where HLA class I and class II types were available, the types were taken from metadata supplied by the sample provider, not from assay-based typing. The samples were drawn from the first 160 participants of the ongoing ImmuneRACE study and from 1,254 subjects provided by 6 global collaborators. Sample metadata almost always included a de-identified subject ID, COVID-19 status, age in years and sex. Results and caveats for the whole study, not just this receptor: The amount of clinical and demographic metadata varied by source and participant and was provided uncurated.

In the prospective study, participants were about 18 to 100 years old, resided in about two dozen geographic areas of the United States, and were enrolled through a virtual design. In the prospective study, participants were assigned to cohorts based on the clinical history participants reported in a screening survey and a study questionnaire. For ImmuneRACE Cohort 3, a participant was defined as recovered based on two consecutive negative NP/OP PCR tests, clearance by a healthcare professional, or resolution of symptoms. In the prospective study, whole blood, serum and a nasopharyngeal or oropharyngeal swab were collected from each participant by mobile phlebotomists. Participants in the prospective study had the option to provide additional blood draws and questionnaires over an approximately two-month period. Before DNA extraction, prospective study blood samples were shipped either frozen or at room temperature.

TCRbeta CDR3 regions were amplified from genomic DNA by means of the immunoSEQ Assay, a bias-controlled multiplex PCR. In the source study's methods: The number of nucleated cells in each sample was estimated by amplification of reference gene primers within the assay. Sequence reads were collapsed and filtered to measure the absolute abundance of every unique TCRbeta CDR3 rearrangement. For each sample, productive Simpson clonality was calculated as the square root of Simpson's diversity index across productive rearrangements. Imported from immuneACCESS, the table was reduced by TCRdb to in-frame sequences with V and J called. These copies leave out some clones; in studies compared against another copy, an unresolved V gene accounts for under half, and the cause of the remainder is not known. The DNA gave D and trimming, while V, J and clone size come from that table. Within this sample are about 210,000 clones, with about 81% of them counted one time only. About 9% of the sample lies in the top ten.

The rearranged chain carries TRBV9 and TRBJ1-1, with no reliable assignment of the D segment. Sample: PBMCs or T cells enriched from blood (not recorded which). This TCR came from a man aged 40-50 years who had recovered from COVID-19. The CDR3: CASSVEGGSGTEAFF. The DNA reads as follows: TGTGCCAGCAGCGTAGAAGGCGGCTCGGGAACTGAAGCTTTCTTT.